The next 4 T cell receptor beta chains were all read from a single sample in a study of OX40 agonist ivuxolimab in advanced cancers. Here immunoSEQ multiplex PCR was the method, and the copy in TCRdb shows in-frame clones only, minus some. The profile covers approximately 59,000 clones, with around 85% appearing a single time and about 4% taken by the ten largest. The starting material was CD4+ or CD8+ T cells sorted from blood, obtained in a trial of the OX40 agonist ivuxolimab. The receptors stem from an adult with an advanced solid tumor such as melanoma, head and neck, liver or kidney cancer.

The V and J genes are TRBV7-2 and TRBJ2-7; the match to TRBD2 covers 12 bases. The CDR3 has 17 amino acids. The V gene's germline CDR1 is SGHTA and CDR2 FQGNSA. V was pared by 3 bases and J by 3 bases, with 9 bases of the junction left unmatched. CDR3 loop: CASSLVGLAGTYYEQYF. CDR3 in DNA: TGTGCCAGCAGCTTGGTCGGACTAGCGGGGACGTACTACGAGCAGTACTTC.

This clone was observed a single time. The chain recombines TRBV5-4 with TRBJ2-7, with 10 bases lining up with TRBD2. Germline CDR1 and CDR2: SGHNT and YYREEE (reference sequence). The ends lost 4 bases at V and 4 bases at J; junction bases unmatched: 8. This CDR3 is 15 amino acids long. The CDR3 loop reads CASSQELAGWYEQYF. For the CDR3, the DNA is TGTGCCAGCAGCCAAGAACTAGCGGGATGGTACGAGCAGTACTTC.

This clone was observed a single time. The chain joins TRBV28 to TRBJ1-6; D is possibly TRBD1 (5 bases). The CDR3 is made up of 14 amino acids. The germline CDR1 and CDR2 sequences are MDHEN and SYDVKM. V was cut by 7 bases and J by 5 bases, with 12 bases left in between. The CDR3 DNA sequence: TGTGCCAGCAAGACAGAAGCTGATAATTCACCCCTCCACTTT. It specifies CASKTEADNSPLHF. The whole variable domain, filled in from reference TRBV28 and TRBJ1-6, reads DVKVTQSSRYLVKRTGEKVFLECVQDMDHENMFWYRQDPGLGLRLIYFSYDVKMKEKGDIPEGYSVSREKKERFSLILESASTNQTSMYLCASKTEADNSPLHFGNGTRLTVT.

The rearrangement joins TRBV7-9 to TRBJ2-7, with TRBD2 identical over 7 bases. Trimming cost V 1 base and J 3 bases; bases outside gene matches: 6. Germline CDR1 and CDR2: SEHNR and FQNEAQ (reference sequence). CDR3 length equals 15 residues. CDR3 sequence: CASSLGGGSGYEQYF. As DNA, the CDR3 is TGTGCCAGCAGCTTAGGGGGCGGGAGCGGCTACGAGCAGTACTTC.